Listed below are T cell receptor beta chains from one sample, sequenced in a study of T-cell reconstitution after alpha-beta-depleted transplantation in children. A single record per CDR3 protein comes from TCRdb applying MiXCR to the PCR reads. The table lists around 490,000 distinct CDR3 sequences, over 9.5% of them singletons, with 11% to 15% in the top ten. The source material was PBMCs, mostly from graft donor cells, sampled 180 days after TCRalphabeta/CD19-depleted stem cell transplant. These receptors all stem from a female patient aged 2-9 years who had a stem cell transplant for aplastic anemia, so the T cells may come from the graft donor. The CDR3 runs from the conserved cysteine through the conserved F or W. A D gene is named only where the DNA matches it firmly. Expanded clones are given a class, and other clones once, few, many or no size at all.

d_gene: TRBD1; j_gene: TRBJ1-1; v_gene: TRBV10-3; abundance: .; CDR3nt: TGTGCCATCAGTGAGCCAAGGACAGGGATGAACACTGAAGCTTTCTTT; CDR3aa: CAISEPRTGMNTEAFF
d_gene: TRBD1; j_gene: TRBJ2-7; v_gene: TRBV12-3/TRBV12-4; abundance: once; CDR3nt: TGTGCCAGCAGTTTCGGGACAGGGATCTACGAGCAGTACTTC; CDR3aa: CASSFGTGIYEQYF
d_gene: .; j_gene: TRBJ2-1; v_gene: TRBV7-2; abundance: few; CDR3nt: TGTGCCAGCAGCTCCCCGCACTGGCGGGCCTACAATGAGCAGTTCTTC; CDR3aa: CASSSPHWRAYNEQFF
d_gene: .; j_gene: TRBJ2-2; v_gene: TRBV4-1; abundance: .; CDR3nt: TGCGCCAGCAGCCATACTAAACTGGGGGACACCGGGGAGCTGTTTTTT; CDR3aa: CASSHTKLGDTGELFF
d_gene: .; j_gene: TRBJ2-3; v_gene: TRBV21-1; abundance: few; CDR3nt: TGTGCCAGCAGCAAAGTGGACAGGGTAATCTCCACAGATACGCAGTATTTT; CDR3aa: CASSKVDRVISTDTQYF
d_gene: TRBD1; j_gene: TRBJ1-1; v_gene: TRBV5-1; abundance: many; CDR3nt: TGCGCCAGCAGCTTCCACAGGGGCCGTTTCTCCAACACTGAAGCTTTCTTT; CDR3aa: CASSFHRGRFSNTEAFF
d_gene: TRBD1; j_gene: TRBJ2-5; v_gene: TRBV24-1; abundance: .; CDR3nt: TGTGCCACCGGGACAGGGACCCCTGGGGAGACCCAGTACTTC; CDR3aa: CATGTGTPGETQYF
d_gene: .; j_gene: TRBJ1-2; v_gene: TRBV6-2/TRBV6-3; abundance: .; CDR3nt: TGTGCCAGCAGTTACGGGGGTCTTAACTATGGCTACACCTTC; CDR3aa: CASSYGGLNYGYTF
d_gene: .; j_gene: TRBJ2-5; v_gene: TRBV12-2; abundance: .; CDR3nt: TGTGCAAGTCGCTTAGAATTCCCAGGGGGAGGTGCAAAAGAGACCCAGTACTTC; CDR3aa: CASRLEFPGGGAKETQYF
d_gene: TRBD2; j_gene: TRBJ2-1; v_gene: TRBV3-1; abundance: .; CDR3nt: TGTGCCAGCAGCCAGCGGGAGCGCCTTTACAATGAGCAGTTCTTC; CDR3aa: CASSQRERLYNEQFF
d_gene: .; j_gene: TRBJ2-1; v_gene: TRBV15; abundance: .; CDR3nt: TGTGCCACCAGCAGAGATGTGGCTAGCGTGGATGAGCAGTTCTTC; CDR3aa: CATSRDVASVDEQFF
d_gene: .; j_gene: TRBJ2-2; v_gene: TRBV29-1; abundance: .; CDR3nt: TGCAGCGTTGAGGGGGGCTGGAACACCGGGGAGCTGTTTTTT; CDR3aa: CSVEGGWNTGELFF
d_gene: .; j_gene: TRBJ2-7; v_gene: TRBV20-1; abundance: once; CDR3nt: TGCAGTGCTAGCGGGGATGATACTTCCTACGAGCAGTACTTC; CDR3aa: CSASGDDTSYEQYF
d_gene: TRBD2; j_gene: TRBJ2-7; v_gene: TRBV6-5; abundance: .; CDR3nt: TGTGCCAGCAGTTACTCACCTAGCGGGACCAACGAGCAGTACTTC; CDR3aa: CASSYSPSGTNEQYF
d_gene: .; j_gene: TRBJ2-1; v_gene: TRBV7-3; abundance: many; CDR3nt: TGTGCCAGCAGCTTACCAGGCGGACAGAACGAGCAGTTCTTC; CDR3aa: CASSLPGGQNEQFF
d_gene: .; j_gene: TRBJ2-7; v_gene: TRBV28; abundance: few; CDR3nt: TGTGCCAGCAACCCCGGGCCCTACGAGCAGTACTTC; CDR3aa: CASNPGPYEQYF
d_gene: TRBD1; j_gene: TRBJ1-1; v_gene: TRBV12-3/TRBV12-4; abundance: many; CDR3nt: TGTGCCAGCAGTCGACAGGGGATGGGGAACACTGAAGCTTTCTTT; CDR3aa: CASSRQGMGNTEAFF
d_gene: .; j_gene: TRBJ2-1; v_gene: TRBV12-3/TRBV12-4; abundance: .; CDR3nt: TGTGCCAGCAGCAACGATGGACTGAACAATGAGCAGTTCTTC; CDR3aa: CASSNDGLNNEQFF
d_gene: .; j_gene: TRBJ2-7; v_gene: TRBV6-1; abundance: .; CDR3nt: TGTGCCAGCAGTGAGAACACCTACGAGCAGTACTTC; CDR3aa: CASSENTYEQYF
d_gene: .; j_gene: TRBJ2-1; v_gene: TRBV12-5; abundance: .; CDR3nt: TGTGCTAGTGGTTTGCCCCCCGCCGGGACAAGTTACAATGAGCAGTTCTTC; CDR3aa: CASGLPPAGTSYNEQFF
d_gene: .; j_gene: TRBJ2-1; v_gene: TRBV5-1; abundance: .; CDR3nt: TGCGCCAGCAGCTTCCGGGACCCTTATTATGAGCAGTTCTTC; CDR3aa: CASSFRDPYYEQFF
d_gene: .; j_gene: TRBJ2-1; v_gene: TRBV27; abundance: .; CDR3nt: TGTGCCAGCAGTCCGCTTGGCCCCCAAGCGGCCCCCTACAATGAGCAGTTCTTC; CDR3aa: CASSPLGPQAAPYNEQFF
d_gene: .; j_gene: TRBJ2-5; v_gene: TRBV7-2; abundance: many; CDR3nt: TGTGCCAGCAGTGTGGAGACCCAGTACTTC; CDR3aa: CASSVETQYF
d_gene: .; j_gene: TRBJ1-5; v_gene: TRBV28; abundance: few; CDR3nt: TGTGCCAGCAGTACCGTCCCGCGGAATCAGCCCCAGCATTTT; CDR3aa: CASSTVPRNQPQHF
d_gene: .; j_gene: TRBJ2-4; v_gene: TRBV11-2; abundance: .; CDR3nt: TGTGCCAGCAGCCTTATCCAGAAAAACATTCAGTACTTC; CDR3aa: CASSLIQKNIQYF
d_gene: .; j_gene: TRBJ2-5; v_gene: TRBV5-1; abundance: .; CDR3nt: TGCGCCAGCAGCTTGGAAGGCCCTAATCAAGAGACCCAGTACTTC; CDR3aa: CASSLEGPNQETQYF
d_gene: .; j_gene: TRBJ2-2; v_gene: TRBV4-3; abundance: many; CDR3nt: TGCGCCAGCAGCCAAGATGGGGCGCCCACCGGGGAGCTGTTTTTT; CDR3aa: CASSQDGAPTGELFF
d_gene: TRBD2; j_gene: TRBJ2-1; v_gene: TRBV7-2; abundance: few; CDR3nt: TGTGCCAGCAGCTTCCGAGGAGGACTAGCGGGAGGTGGGAACTACAATGAGCAGTTCTTC; CDR3aa: CASSFRGGLAGGGNYNEQFF